These 7 T cell receptor beta chains were sequenced from one sample in a study of blood T cell repertoires in COVID-19. TCRdb's copy holds only in-frame clones and misses some; the assay was immunoSEQ multiplex PCR. In the table there are 98,000 or so clones, about 86% of which are singletons. The specimen sequenced was peripheral blood. These receptors all come from a woman aged 55-69 years in a cohort sampled during active or convalescent COVID-19.

The gene calls are TRBV30 and TRBJ2-7, with D possibly matching TRBD2 (5 bases). The CDR3 extends over 14 amino acids. Trimming took off 0 bases at V and 2 bases at J, with 11 bases between the two ends. The germline V gene has CDR1 GTSNPN and CDR2 SVGIG (reference sequence). The CDR3 DNA follows: TGTGCCTGGAGTGTACAAGCGGTCGCCTACGAGCAGTACTTC. Amino acids: CAWSVQAVAYEQYF.

This chain links TRBV5-1 with TRBJ2-1, with a weak D call TRBD1 (5 bases). There are 13 residues in the CDR3. V dropped 3 bases and J dropped 2 bases, with 6 bases sitting between them. CDR1 and CDR2 from the germline V gene are SGHRS and YFSETQ. This CDR3 is CASSSTAYNEQFF. The DNA of the CDR3 is TGCGCCAGCAGCTCGACAGCCTACAATGAGCAGTTCTTC.

CDR3 sequence reads: CASSESRGTRGSNEQFF. CDR3 DNA sequence: TGCGCCAGCAGTGAGTCGAGGGGGACCCGAGGGTCCAATGAGCAGTTCTTC. V and J are TRBV10-1 and TRBJ2-1; perhaps TRBD1 as D (6 bases). Between the trimmed V and J ends, which lost 0 bases and 6 bases, there was a span of 18 bases. Germline loops: CDR1 WNHNN, CDR2 SYGVQD (reference sequence). The CDR3 runs 17 residues.

This chain connects TRBV27 to TRBJ1-1, with TRBD1 matching over 7 bases. Germline V gives CDR1 MNHEY, CDR2 SMNVEV (reference sequence). This CDR3 is built from 13 residues. With V trimmed by 6 bases and J by 5 bases, 6 bases remained unmatched. CDR3 coding DNA: TGTGCCAGCAGACTACAGGGGCCGACTGAAGCTTTCTTT. Amino acid sequence: CASRLQGPTEAFF.

The gene calls are TRBV3-1 (or the pseudogene TRBV3-2) and TRBJ1-6, with unresolved D. The CDR3 spans 14 residues. Germline loops: CDR1 LGHDT, CDR2 YNNKEL (reference sequence). V lost 4 bases, J lost 9 bases, and 13 bases lay in between. CDR3 sequence reads: CASSPSGPSSPLHF. CDR3 in DNA: TGTGCCAGCAGCCCGAGCGGGCCCTCTTCACCCCTCCACTTT.

This clone occurred a few times. The chain is built from TRBV21-1 and TRBJ1-1; the D call of TRBD1 is as the table states it, not checked on the DNA. TRBV21-1 constitutes a pseudogene. The CDR3 covers 14 residues. CDR3 amino acids: CASSTDSPNTEAFF. The DNA for the CDR3 is TGTGCCAGCAGCACGGACAGCCCGAACACTGAAGCTTTCTTT.

The V gene is TRBV19, the J gene TRBJ2-7; 7 bases fit TRBD2. Unmatched junction bases numbered 16, after V lost 8 bases and J lost 3 bases. Germline CDR1 LNHDA, CDR2 SQIVND (reference sequence). There are 16 residues in the CDR3. CDR3 in amino acids: CASSSSAGVGIYEQYF. Written as DNA, the CDR3 is TGTGCCAGTTCCAGTTCTGCGGGGGTAGGGATCTACGAGCAGTACTTC.